This TCR beta chain stems from a study of CD8 T cells in ankylosing spondylitis. This CDR3 region has 14 residues. Trimming stripped 6 bases from V and 0 bases from J, with 10 bases between. Germline CDR1 and CDR2: LGHDT and YNNKEL (reference sequence). About this clonotype: Its antigen is still unknown.

Construction of TCR beta libraries was performed using quantitative 5'-RACE with molecular barcodes. TCRdb analysed the 5' RACE reads with MiXCR anew, one entry per CDR3 protein. The sample carries under 170,000 distinct CDR3 sequences, around two fifths recorded once. Study findings and constraints: Disease-linked clones proved CD8+ and comparatively uncommon in peripheral blood. Reports say disease-linked clones showed up significantly more in matched ankylosing spondylitis synovial fluid. Blood of patients with ankylosing spondylitis appeared to be characterized by a TCR beta motif of fewer than 10 highly homologous variants.

This chain joins TRBV3-1 and TRBJ2-3; D not certain. The clonotype originates from a male donor with ankylosing spondylitis. The sample taken for sequencing was synovial fluid, either unsorted or a sorted T cell fraction (not recorded which). The CDR3 reads CASSAVASTDTQYF. CDR3 sequence (DNA): TGTGCCAGCAGTGCAGTCGCTAGCACAGATACGCAGTATTTT.